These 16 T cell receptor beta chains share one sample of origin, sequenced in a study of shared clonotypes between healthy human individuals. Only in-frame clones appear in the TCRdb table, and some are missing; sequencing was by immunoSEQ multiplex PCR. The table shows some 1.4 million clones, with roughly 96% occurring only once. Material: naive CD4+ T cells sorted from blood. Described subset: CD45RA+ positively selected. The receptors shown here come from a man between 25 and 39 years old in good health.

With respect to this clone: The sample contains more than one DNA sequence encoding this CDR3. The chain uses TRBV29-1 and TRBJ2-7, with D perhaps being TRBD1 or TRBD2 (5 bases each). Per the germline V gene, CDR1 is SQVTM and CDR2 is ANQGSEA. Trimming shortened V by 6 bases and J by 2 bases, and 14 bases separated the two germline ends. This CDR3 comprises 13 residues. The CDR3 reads CSVGTRQTYEQYF. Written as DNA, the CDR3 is TGCAGCGTGGGGACCCGACAAACCTACGAGCAGTACTTC.

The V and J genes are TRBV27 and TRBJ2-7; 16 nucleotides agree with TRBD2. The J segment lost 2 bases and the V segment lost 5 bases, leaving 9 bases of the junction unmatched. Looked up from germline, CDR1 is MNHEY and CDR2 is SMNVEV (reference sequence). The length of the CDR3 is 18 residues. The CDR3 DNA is TGTGCCAGCAGTCCTCCGGGACTAGCGGGAGGGAACCCCTACGAGCAGTACTTC. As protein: CASSPPGLAGGNPYEQYF.

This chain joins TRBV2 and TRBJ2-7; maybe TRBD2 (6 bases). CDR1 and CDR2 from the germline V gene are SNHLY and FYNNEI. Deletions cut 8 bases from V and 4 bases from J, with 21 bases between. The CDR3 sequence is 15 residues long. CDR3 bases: TGTGCCAGCTTAAGAGCGGGTTCTTTTGTTTACGAGCAGTACTTC. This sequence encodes CASLRAGSFVYEQYF.

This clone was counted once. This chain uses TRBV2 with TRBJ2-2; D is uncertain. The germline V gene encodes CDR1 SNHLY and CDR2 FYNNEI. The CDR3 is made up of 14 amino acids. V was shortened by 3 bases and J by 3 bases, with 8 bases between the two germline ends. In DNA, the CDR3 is TGTGCCAGCAGTGACACGACATACACCGGGGAGCTGTTTTTT. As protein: CASSDTTYTGELFF.

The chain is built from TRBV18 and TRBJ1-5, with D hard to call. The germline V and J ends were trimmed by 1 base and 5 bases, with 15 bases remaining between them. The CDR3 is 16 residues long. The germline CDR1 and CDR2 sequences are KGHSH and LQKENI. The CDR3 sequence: CASSPRAGTLHQPQHF. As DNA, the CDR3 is TGTGCCAGCTCACCACGAGCAGGAACACTCCATCAGCCCCAGCATTTT.

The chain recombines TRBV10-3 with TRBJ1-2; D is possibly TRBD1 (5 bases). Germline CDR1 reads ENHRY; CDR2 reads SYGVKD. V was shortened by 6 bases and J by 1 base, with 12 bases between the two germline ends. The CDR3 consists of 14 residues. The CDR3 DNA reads TGTGCCATCAGCTGGCAGGGTCTTAACTATGGCTACACCTTC. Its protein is CAISWQGLNYGYTF.

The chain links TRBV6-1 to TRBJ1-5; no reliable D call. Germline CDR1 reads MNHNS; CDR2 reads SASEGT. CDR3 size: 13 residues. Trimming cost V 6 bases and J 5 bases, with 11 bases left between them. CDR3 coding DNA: TGTGCCAGCAGCTACGAGCGTGATCAGCCCCAGCATTTT. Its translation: CASSYERDQPQHF.

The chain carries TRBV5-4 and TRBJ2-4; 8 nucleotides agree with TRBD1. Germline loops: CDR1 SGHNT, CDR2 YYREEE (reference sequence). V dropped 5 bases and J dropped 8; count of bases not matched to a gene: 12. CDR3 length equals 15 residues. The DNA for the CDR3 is TGTGCCAGCAGTCAAAAGGACAGGGATGTGTACATTCAGTACTTC. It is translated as CASSQKDRDVYIQYF.

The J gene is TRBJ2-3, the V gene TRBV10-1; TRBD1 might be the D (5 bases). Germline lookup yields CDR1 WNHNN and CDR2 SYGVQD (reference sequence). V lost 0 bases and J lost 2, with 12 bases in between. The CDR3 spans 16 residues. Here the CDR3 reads CASSESAGSPTDTQYF. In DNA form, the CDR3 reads TGCGCCAGCAGTGAGTCGGCAGGGTCTCCCACAGATACGCAGTATTTT.

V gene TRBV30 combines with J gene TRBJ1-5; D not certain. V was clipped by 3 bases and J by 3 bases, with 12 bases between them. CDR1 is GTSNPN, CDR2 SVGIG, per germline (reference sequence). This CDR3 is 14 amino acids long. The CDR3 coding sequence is TGTGCCTGGAGCATTGGCAGCGCCAATCAGCCCCAGCATTTT. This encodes CAWSIGSANQPQHF.

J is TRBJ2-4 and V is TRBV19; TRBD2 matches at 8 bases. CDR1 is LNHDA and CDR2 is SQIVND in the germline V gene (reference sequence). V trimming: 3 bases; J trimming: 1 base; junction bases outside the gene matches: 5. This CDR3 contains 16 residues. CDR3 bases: TGTGCCAGTAGTATTTTTCGCGGGAGGGCCAAAAACATTCAGTACTTC. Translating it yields CASSIFRGRAKNIQYF.

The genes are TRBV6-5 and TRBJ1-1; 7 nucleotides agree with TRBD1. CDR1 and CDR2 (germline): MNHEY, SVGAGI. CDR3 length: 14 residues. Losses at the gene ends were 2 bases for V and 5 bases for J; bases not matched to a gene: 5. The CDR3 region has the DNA TGTGCCAGCAGTTACGAGTACAGGGGTACTGAAGCTTTCTTT. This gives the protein CASSYEYRGTEAFF.

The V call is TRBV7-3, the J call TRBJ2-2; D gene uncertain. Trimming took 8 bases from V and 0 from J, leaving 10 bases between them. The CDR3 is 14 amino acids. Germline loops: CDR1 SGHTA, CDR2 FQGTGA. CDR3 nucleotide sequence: TGTGCCAGCGCGAGTGGGACGAACACCGGGGAGCTGTTTTTT. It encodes CASASGTNTGELFF.

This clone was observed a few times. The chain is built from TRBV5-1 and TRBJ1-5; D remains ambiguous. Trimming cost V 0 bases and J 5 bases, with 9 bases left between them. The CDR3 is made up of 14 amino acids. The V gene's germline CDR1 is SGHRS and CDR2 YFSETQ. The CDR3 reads CASSLAGLDQPQHF. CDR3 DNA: TGCGCCAGCAGCTTGGCAGGTCTCGATCAGCCCCAGCATTTT.

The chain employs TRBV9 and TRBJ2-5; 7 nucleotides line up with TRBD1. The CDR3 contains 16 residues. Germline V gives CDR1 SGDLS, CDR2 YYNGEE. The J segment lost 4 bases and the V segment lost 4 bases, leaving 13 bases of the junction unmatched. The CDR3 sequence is CASSPRRLGQIETQYF. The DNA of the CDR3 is TGTGCCAGCAGCCCGAGGCGACTGGGACAGATAGAGACCCAGTACTTC.

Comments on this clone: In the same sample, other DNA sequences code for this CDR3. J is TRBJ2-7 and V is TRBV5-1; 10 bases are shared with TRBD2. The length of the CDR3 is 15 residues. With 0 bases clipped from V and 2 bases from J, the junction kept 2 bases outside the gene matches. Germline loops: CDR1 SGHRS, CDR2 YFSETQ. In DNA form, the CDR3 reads TGCGCCAGCAGCTTGGGCGGGACTAGCGCCTACGAGCAGTACTTC. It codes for CASSLGGTSAYEQYF.